These 25 T cell receptor beta chains originate from one sample sequenced in a study of T cells expressing NK-cell markers. TCRdb reprocessed the 5' RACE reads and keeps a single row for each CDR3 protein, giving no DNA. The sample table includes a few hundred thousand distinct CDR3 sequences. Sequencing was performed on blood T cells: a sorted CD56 or NKG2C T cell subset, CD4+ or CD8+ T cells, or bulk PBMC T cells (not recorded which). These receptors originate from a woman aged 45 to 65 in good health.

The chain joins TRBV4-1 to TRBJ2-1; TCRdb's D call of TRBD2 is untestable without DNA. Germline V gene lookup returns CDR1 MGHRA and CDR2 YSYEKL. CDR3 length equals 17 residues. CDR3 loop: CASSPKVIGREFNEQFF.

The chain combines TRBV9 with TRBJ2-1; TCRdb indicates TRBD2, and absent DNA this call remains unverified. CDR1 is SGDLS and CDR2 is YYNGEE in the germline V gene. This CDR3 is 15 amino acids long. The CDR3 sequence is CASSPREALITEQFF.

V is TRBV3-1 and J is TRBJ2-2; as DNA is missing, the TRBD2 call by TCRdb cannot be tested. Looked up from germline, CDR1 is LGHDT and CDR2 is YNNKEL (reference sequence). This CDR3 spans 18 amino acids. The CDR3 loop reads CASSQARGLGLNTGELFF.

The V and J genes are TRBV4-1 and TRBJ2-7; absent DNA, TCRdb's TRBD2 call cannot be checked. The CDR3 length is 19 residues. CDR1 and CDR2 from the germline V gene are MGHRA and YSYEKL. The CDR3 protein is CASSQDLLAGGKISYEQYF.

The chain employs TRBV11-2 and TRBJ1-2; the TCRdb call, TRBD1, lacks DNA for checking. The CDR3 is 17 residues long. In germline, CDR1 is SGHAT, CDR2 FQNNGV. The CDR3 reads CASSSTSRGRGGYGYTF.

The rearrangement links TRBV5-1 to TRBJ1-1. Germline values: CDR1 SGHRS, CDR2 YFSETQ. The CDR3 loop spans 14 amino acids. This chain's CDR3 is CASSLRDRNTEAFF.

V and J are TRBV6-2 or TRBV6-3 and TRBJ2-2. Germline V gene lookup returns CDR1 MNHEY and CDR2 SVGEGT. The CDR3 covers 14 residues. The CDR3 here is CASSYGRDTGELFF.

The chain employs TRBV6-6 and TRBJ1-4; TCRdb gives TRBD1 as the D gene, but with no DNA this cannot be confirmed. The CDR3 consists of 16 residues. Per the germline V gene, CDR1 is MNHNY and CDR2 is SVGAGI (reference sequence). Here the CDR3 reads CASSIPTAGGNEKLFF.

The chain combines TRBV4-1 with TRBJ2-1. The CDR3 consists of 16 residues. The germline CDR1 and CDR2 sequences are MGHRA and YSYEKL. The CDR3 reads CASSQAESSSYNEQFF.

CDR3 sequence reads: CASSFVAGVVYNEQYF. V and J are TRBV5-1 and TRBJ2-7; TCRdb's D call, TRBD2, is unchecked because there is no DNA. Germline V gene lookup returns CDR1 SGHRS and CDR2 YFSETQ. The CDR3 covers 16 residues.

This chain links TRBV6-2 or TRBV6-3 with TRBJ2-1; TCRdb lists TRBD1, though no DNA is available to test this call. The CDR3 loop spans 17 amino acids. Germline-derived CDR1 and CDR2 are MNHEY and SVGEGT. The CDR3 reads CASIGTGGLAVYNEQFF.

This chain uses TRBV20-1 with TRBJ2-3; there is no DNA to check the TCRdb D call of TRBD2. The germline gives CDR1 DFQATT, CDR2 SNEGSKA (reference sequence). The CDR3 is 18 amino acids. This CDR3 is CSAREASGWGGSTDTQYF.

The chain combines TRBV5-1 with TRBJ2-1. The germline V gene has CDR1 SGHRS and CDR2 YFSETQ. CDR3 length equals 15 residues. The CDR3 sequence is CASSFDRASYNEQFF.

The chain uses TRBV5-5 and TRBJ1-5; TCRdb names TRBD1, which stays unverified in the absence of DNA. The CDR3 length is 17 residues. From germline, CDR1 is SGHKS and CDR2 YYEKEE (reference sequence). This CDR3 reads CASSFDGDTSLNQPQHF.

V gene TRBV7-6 combines with J gene TRBJ2-7; the D call from TCRdb, TRBD1, cannot be confirmed without DNA. From germline, CDR1 is SGHVS and CDR2 FNYEAQ. The CDR3 is made up of 13 amino acids. The CDR3 loop is CASSGPGPTEQYF. Using reference TRBV7-6 and TRBJ2-7 for the parts outside the CDR3, the full variable domain is GAGVSQSPRYKVTKRGQDVALRCDPISGHVSLYWYRQALGQGPEFLTYFNYEAQQDKSGLPNDRFSAERPEGSISTLTIQRTEQRDSAMYRCASSGPGPTEQYFGPGTRLTVT.

The rearrangement links TRBV29-1 to TRBJ2-1; TCRdb's D call, TRBD2, is unchecked because there is no DNA. The germline V gene encodes CDR1 SQVTM and CDR2 ANQGSEA. This CDR3 contains 16 residues. CDR3 loop: CSVLPMKAGVGYEQFF.

The chain combines TRBV19 with TRBJ2-1; TCRdb outputs TRBD2, but without DNA this stays unchecked. Germline loops: CDR1 LNHDA, CDR2 SQIVND (reference sequence). There are 13 residues in the CDR3. CDR3 residues: CASSILAGTEQFF. Filled out from reference TRBV19 and TRBJ2-1, the complete variable domain reads DGGITQSPKYLFRKEGQNVTLSCEQNLNHDAMYWYRQDPGQGLRLIYYSQIVNDFQKGDIAEGYSVSREKKESFPLTVTSAQKNPTAFYLCASSILAGTEQFFGPGTRLTVL.

This chain joins TRBV20-1 and TRBJ2-1; there is no DNA to check the TCRdb D call of TRBD1. Germline assignment: CDR1 DFQATT and CDR2 SNEGSKA (reference sequence). CDR3 length: 13 residues. CDR3 in amino acids: CSEVARAGNEQFF.

The chain links TRBV2 to TRBJ2-2; checking the TCRdb D call of TRBD1 is not possible without DNA. Germline CDR1 reads SNHLY; CDR2 reads FYNNEI. CDR3 length: 16 amino acids. Here the CDR3 reads CASRPPQGLNTGELFF.

This chain's CDR3 is CASSAAKGQALAKNIQYF. The chain combines TRBV7-8 with TRBJ2-4; TCRdb returns TRBD1, unconfirmable since there is no DNA. This CDR3 has 18 amino acids. Germline CDR1 and CDR2: SGHVS and FQNEAQ. The variable domain in full, with the rest retrieved from reference TRBV7-8 and TRBJ2-4, is GAGVSQSPRYKVAKRGQDVALRCDPISGHVSLFWYQQALGQGPEFLTYFQNEAQLDKSGLPSDRFFAERPEGSVSTLKIQRTQQEDSAVYLCASSAAKGQALAKNIQYFGAGTRLSVL.

The rearrangement uses TRBV20-1 and TRBJ2-7; there is no DNA to check the TCRdb D call of TRBD2. Germline CDR1 DFQATT, CDR2 SNEGSKA (reference sequence). The CDR3 length is 16 residues. The CDR3 sequence is CSARVAPAGPSYEQYF.

The chain uses TRBV6-5 and TRBJ1-2; TCRdb's assignment of TRBD1 cannot be checked, as there is no DNA. Per the germline V gene, CDR1 is MNHEY and CDR2 is SVGAGI. CDR3 length equals 15 residues. CDR3 region: CASRISGQGIYGYTF.

V usage is TRBV12-3 or TRBV12-4 and J usage is TRBJ2-3; TCRdb's D call of TRBD2 is untestable without DNA. CDR3 size: 17 residues. The CDR3 here is CASSLTSGRAGSDTQYF.

The gene calls are TRBV6-6 and TRBJ1-1; without DNA, the TCRdb call of TRBD1 cannot be checked. Germline V gene data show CDR1 as MNHNY and CDR2 as SVGAGI (reference sequence). CDR3 size: 15 residues. CDR3 residues: CASSYSGGKGTEAFF.

The chain is built from TRBV7-6 and TRBJ2-1; without DNA, the TCRdb call of TRBD2 cannot be checked. CDR3 size: 18 residues. CDR1 is SGHVS and CDR2 is FNYEAQ in the germline V gene. The CDR3 is CASSPGPSLSPSYNEQFF.